Sequencing of this T cell receptor (beta chain) was carried out in a study of blood T cells in healthy people across ages. Study-level points and caveats: Unknown CMV status may confound age-related changes in expanded clones.

Comments on this clonotype: What it binds is not known.

Combining a sample-barcoded 5' primer with a J-beta primer mix, a second PCR ran for roughly 7 to 11 cycles. TCRdb fed the 5' RACE reads into MiXCR, producing one record per CDR3 protein. Of roughly 860,000 distinct CDR3 sequences in the sample, 55% to 65% were seen once. Germline V gene lookup returns CDR1 SQVTM and CDR2 ANQGSEA. The CDR3 covers 13 residues. Between the trimmed V and J ends, which lost 1 base and 7 bases, there was a span of 14 bases. The TCR was taken from a man aged 25 to 45 in good health. The material sequenced was blood. V and J are TRBV29-1 and TRBJ2-7; D may be TRBD1 (5 bases). The DNA of the CDR3 is TGCAGCGTTGAAGGGGGCATTTTTCGAGAGCAGTACTTC. Translation: CSVEGGIFREQYF.